The 18 T cell receptor beta chains below come from one sample, sequenced in a study of cytomegalovirus exposure and HLA in healthy donors. Primers included in the PCR were 60 Vbeta and 13 Jbeta primers. TCRdb's table, derived via immunoSEQ multiplex PCR, lists solely in-frame clones and lacks some. The table lists around 170,000 clones, over 70% of them singletons. The sample was PBMCs. These receptors originate from a man aged 45-60 years in good health and CMV-seronegative.

On this clone: Without the conserved terminal phenylalanine or tryptophan, this CDR3 likely stems from a read error. The V gene is TRBV7-2, the J gene TRBJ1-6; D is uncertain. Trimming took off 1 base at V and 0 bases at J, with 10 bases between the two ends. The CDR3 is 17 residues long. Germline loops: CDR1 SGHTA, CDR2 FQGNSA. DNA for the CDR3: TGTGCCAGCAGCTTAGGAGTCCCGCGCTCCTATAATTCACCCCTCCACCTT. This translates into CASSLGVPRSYNSPLHL.

This chain joins TRBV27 and TRBJ2-5; D gene unclear. This CDR3 has 13 amino acids. Per the germline V gene, CDR1 is MNHEY and CDR2 is SMNVEV (reference sequence). Trimming shortened V by 5 bases and J by 5 bases, and 12 bases separated the two germline ends. The CDR3 loop reads CASSPTSTETQYF. In nucleotides, the CDR3 is TGTGCCAGCAGTCCAACAAGTACCGAGACCCAGTACTTC.

This chain links TRBV29-1 with TRBJ1-3, with D maybe TRBD1 (6 bases). Germline V gene lookup returns CDR1 SQVTM and CDR2 ANQGSEA. Trimming pared 2 bases from V and 4 bases from J, leaving 9 bases between. The CDR3 extends over 13 amino acids. The CDR3 nucleotides read TGCAGCGTTGAAAGGGACACCGGAAACACCATATATTTT. Translating it yields CSVERDTGNTIYF.

The chain recombines TRBV4-3 with TRBJ2-5; perhaps TRBD2 as D (6 bases). CDR1 and CDR2 from the germline V gene are LGHNA and YSLEER. The CDR3 runs 16 residues. V lost 4 bases and J lost 7, with 22 bases in between. The CDR3 sequence: CASSRVRGGDFGTQYF. In nucleotides, the CDR3 is TGCGCCAGCAGCCGAGTGCGGGGCGGGGATTTCGGGACCCAGTACTTC.

This rearrangement joins TRBV30 to TRBJ1-2; D is possibly TRBD1 (6 bases). The germline V and J ends were trimmed by 0 bases and 7 bases, with 12 bases remaining between them. CDR3 length: 13 amino acids. In germline, CDR1 is GTSNPN, CDR2 SVGIG (reference sequence). CDR3 amino acids: CAWSVLTGSGYTF. In DNA form, the CDR3 reads TGTGCCTGGAGTGTACTCACAGGGAGTGGCTACACCTTC.

The chain combines TRBV30 with TRBJ1-5, with 9 bases identical to TRBD1. The junction had 2 bases not matched to a gene; V was cut back by 2 bases and J by 0 bases. Looked up from germline, CDR1 is GTSNPN and CDR2 is SVGIG (reference sequence). CDR3 size: 15 residues. The CDR3 DNA follows: TGTGCCTGGAGTAGGACAGGGGTTAGCAATCAGCCCCAGCATTTT. Amino acids: CAWSRTGVSNQPQHF.

This rearrangement joins TRBV10-1 to TRBJ2-1, with 8 bases matching TRBD2. The CDR3 has 12 residues. CDR1 and CDR2 from the germline V gene are WNHNN and SYGVQD (reference sequence). Trimming removed 6 bases from V and 10 bases from J; junction bases left unmatched: 5. The CDR3 DNA sequence: TGCGCCAGCAGCCCCCGGGGGGGCGAGCAGTTCTTC. This sequence encodes CASSPRGGEQFF.

The rearrangement uses TRBV5-1 and TRBJ1-1; 7 bases fit TRBD1. The CDR3 consists of 13 residues. From germline, CDR1 is SGHRS and CDR2 YFSETQ. With V trimmed by 6 bases and J by 6 bases, 8 bases remained unmatched. As DNA, the CDR3 is TGCGCCAGCACAGGGGGTACTTCTGCTGAAGCTTTCTTT. Protein: CASTGGTSAEAFF.

This chain joins TRBV10-3 and TRBJ1-5, with D uncertain. Germline-derived CDR1 and CDR2 are ENHRY and SYGVKD. V lost 3 bases to trimming and J lost 0 bases, with 6 bases between them. This CDR3 is built from 14 residues. This CDR3 is CAISDGDSNQPQHF. The CDR3 coding sequence is TGTGCCATCAGTGACGGGGATAGCAATCAGCCCCAGCATTTT.

In its sample, this clone was seen once. CDR3 in DNA: TGTGCCAGCAGGAATTCGGACAGGAGCAACTCACCCCTCCACTTT. It yields the protein CASRNSDRSNSPLHF. J is TRBJ1-6 and V is TRBV2; 7 nucleotides align to TRBD1. The CDR3 runs to 15 residues. Germline CDR1 reads SNHLY; CDR2 reads FYNNEI. The V segment lost 6 bases and the J segment 10 bases; nucleotides outside the gene matches: 12.

The V call is TRBV2, the J call TRBJ2-7, with unresolved D. The V end lost 4 bases, the J end lost 5 bases, and 6 bases lay between the germline ends. The CDR3 is 11 amino acids. Germline CDR1 reads SNHLY; CDR2 reads FYNNEI. As DNA, the CDR3 is TGTGCCAGCAGTGCTTCCGACGAGCAGTACTTC. Its protein is CASSASDEQYF.

Points on this clone: The same CDR3 arises from other DNA sequences in this sample as well. This sequence joins TRBV9 and TRBJ1-1; D unclear. The CDR3 has 13 amino acids. V lost 0 bases and J lost 4, with 7 bases in between. Germline values: CDR1 SGDLS, CDR2 YYNGEE. In DNA form, the CDR3 reads TGTGCCAGCAGCGTAGGGGGAGCCACTGAAGCTTTCTTT. It specifies CASSVGGATEAFF.

This chain joins TRBV5-1 and TRBJ2-6; the match to TRBD1 covers 11 bases. The CDR3 has 18 amino acids. Germline CDR1 and CDR2: SGHRS and YFSETQ. Trimming took 4 bases from V and 0 from J; bases not matched to a gene: 6. The CDR3 DNA is TGCGCCAGCAGCCCGGGACAGGGGGGATTCTCTGGGGCCAACGTCCTGACTTTC. This gives the protein CASSPGQGGFSGANVLTF.

The rearrangement links TRBV5-4 to TRBJ1-1; tentative D call: TRBD1 (6 bases). CDR3 length: 17 residues. Per the germline V gene, CDR1 is SGHNT and CDR2 is YYREEE (reference sequence). The germline V and J ends were trimmed by 2 bases and 0 bases, with 17 bases remaining between them. The CDR3 loop reads CASSFPARTALNTEAFF. In DNA form, the CDR3 reads TGTGCCAGCAGCTTCCCCGCACGGACAGCCTTGAACACTGAAGCTTTCTTT.

In this sample, this clone turned up a few times. The J gene is TRBJ1-2, the V gene TRBV4-3, with D perhaps TRBD1 (5 bases). Germline V gives CDR1 LGHNA, CDR2 YSLEER. Trimming cost V 1 base and J 0 bases, with 9 bases left between them. This CDR3 comprises 15 residues. CDR3 coding DNA: TGCGCCAGCAGCCAAGTCGGGGGAGCTAACTATGGCTACACCTTC. Its translation is CASSQVGGANYGYTF.

V is TRBV27 and J is TRBJ1-4, with unresolved D. The CDR3 contains 15 residues. Germline CDR1 and CDR2: MNHEY and SMNVEV (reference sequence). Trimming stripped 3 bases from V and 0 bases from J, with 8 bases between. The CDR3 spells CASSFRESTNEKLFF. The CDR3 DNA reads TGTGCCAGCAGTTTCCGGGAGTCAACTAATGAAAAACTGTTTTTT.

A word on this clone: One end of the junction is discordant with germline, which a read error may explain. J is TRBJ2-7 and V is TRBV7-9, with a weak D call TRBD1 (6 bases). This CDR3 region has 12 residues. CDR1 and CDR2 (germline): SEHNR, FQNEAQ (reference sequence). CDR3 sequence reads: CSSSPTGTEQYF. The CDR3 DNA is TGTTCCAGCAGTCCTACAGGGACCGAGCAGTACTTC.

V is TRBV5-6 and J is TRBJ2-7; D is ambiguous. V was cut by 0 bases and J by 0 bases, with 7 bases left in between. Per the germline V gene, CDR1 is SGHDT and CDR2 is YYEEEE. The CDR3 is 14 residues long. CDR3 DNA: TGTGCCAGCAGCTTGGGAGGTCTCTCCTACGAGCAGTACTTC. Protein: CASSLGGLSYEQYF.